Each of the 2 T cell receptor beta chains below was sequenced from the same sample in a study of T cell responses to AZD1222 COVID-19 vaccine. Assay used: immunoSEQ multiplex PCR; TCRdb lists only in-frame clones, some missing. The sample has roughly 160,000 clones; around 90% are singletons. Specimen: peripheral blood, collected 28 days after the second AZD1222 dose. These receptor sequences come from an adult who received the AZD1222 COVID-19 vaccine.

This clone was seen a handful of times. J is TRBJ1-5 and V is TRBV27; D remains unclear. CDR3 size: 12 residues. The V and J ends lost 8 bases and 4 bases respectively, with 9 bases between them. The germline V gene encodes CDR1 MNHEY and CDR2 SMNVEV (reference sequence). The CDR3 DNA is TGTGCCAGCGGCCCGGGAAATCAGCCCCAGCATTTT. This codes for CASGPGNQPQHF.

The rearrangement joins TRBV5-1 to TRBJ1-4; TRBD1 is a possible D gene (5 bases). The CDR3 has 16 residues. Germline CDR1 and CDR2: SGHRS and YFSETQ. V lost 0 bases, J lost 0 bases, and 9 bases lay in between. DNA of the CDR3: TGCGCCAGCAGCTTGGTCAGGGCTACAACTAATGAAAAACTGTTTTTT. Translation: CASSLVRATTNEKLFF.